The source of this T cell receptor beta chain is a study of blood T cell repertoires in COVID-19. Overall study context: The origin of the acute and convalescent COVID-19 samples was the United States, Italy and Spain. T cells, B-cell-depleted T cells, or PBMCs supplied cDNA or gDNA.

This clone was observed a single time. With 5 bases removed from V and 0 bases from J, the gap between germline ends came to 11 bases. The length of the CDR3 is 14 residues. CDR1 and CDR2 (germline): SGHKS, YYEKEE (reference sequence). Original processing notes: Amplification of reference gene primers provided the estimated nucleated cell counts. Measured with immunoSEQ multiplex PCR; TCRdb has only the in-frame clones, and not every one. V, J and clone size derive from that table, while D and trimming were established from the DNA sequence. The profile covers tens of thousands of clones, with 85% to 90% appearing a single time and about 16% taken by the ten largest.

The receptor was derived from a man older than 75 with acute or convalescent COVID-19. Sequencing used peripheral blood. This chain joins TRBV5-5 and TRBJ1-1; D ambiguous. CDR3 region: CASRLSGLNTEAFF. The DNA for the CDR3 is TGTGCCAGCAGACTCAGTGGGCTGAACACTGAAGCTTTCTTT.